A selection of T cell receptor beta chains follows, all from one sample in a study of OX40 agonist ivuxolimab in advanced cancers. The assay was immunoSEQ multiplex PCR, and TCRdb's table has in-frame clones only and misses some. This table has approximately 90,000 clones, about 90% appearing once. Source: CD4+ or CD8+ T cells sorted from blood, taken in a trial of the OX40 agonist ivuxolimab. Receptors were obtained from an adult with an advanced solid tumor such as melanoma, head and neck, liver or kidney cancer. Each CDR3 is given with its conserved first and last residue. The order of the fields is D gene, V gene, CDR3 protein. The D gene is left open where the match is weak.

-,TRBV7-2,CASSLDSGYGYTF
-,TRBV5-1,CASSNGGDYGYTF
-,TRBV4-1,CASSQFGGGPYTQYF
-,TRBV7-9,CASSFGSTEAFF
-,TRBV15,CATSRGTLTDTQYF
-,TRBV5-1,CASSRPDTSNEKLFF
TRBD2,TRBV11-2,CASSLDLGSGGASAYEQYF
TRBD2,TRBV7-2,CASSRGLAGPWEQYF
-,TRBV11-2,CASSLVRRYNEQFF
TRBD1,TRBV18,CASSGQGDTEAFF